The 30 T cell receptor beta chains presented below share a single source sample, sequenced in a study of cytomegalovirus exposure and HLA in healthy donors. PCR was performed using 60 Vbeta and 13 Jbeta primers. Method: immunoSEQ multiplex PCR; TCRdb's copy keeps in-frame clones and lacks some. The data hold more than 150,000 clones, with 82% observed a single time. Sequenced input: PBMCs. The receptor set was obtained from a man aged 35 to 55 in good health and CMV-seronegative.

The chain couples TRBV7-2 to TRBJ2-7; D not resolved. V was cut by 2 bases and J by 3 bases, with 5 bases left in between. Germline values: CDR1 SGHTA, CDR2 FQGNSA. This CDR3 region has 12 residues. The DNA of the CDR3 is TGTGCCAGCAGCTTAACCGGCTACGAGCAGTACTTC. It codes for CASSLTGYEQYF.

The table lists this clone with a few counts. V and J are TRBV29-1 and TRBJ1-2, with TRBD1 matching over 9 bases. The germline V gene encodes CDR1 SQVTM and CDR2 ANQGSEA. CDR3 length equals 13 residues. The trim removed 6 bases at V and 2 bases at J, leaving 4 bases unmatched. CDR3: CSVGTGPNYGYTF. CDR3 sequence (DNA): TGCAGCGTAGGGACAGGGCCCAACTATGGCTACACCTTC.

DNA of the CDR3: TGTGCCAGCAGCCCGGAGCGACCGGCTAACTCACCCCTCCACTTT. Encoded protein: CASSPERPANSPLHF. The chain uses TRBV7-8 and TRBJ1-6; no clear D gene. The CDR3 sequence is 15 residues long. V lost 5 bases, J lost 10 bases, and 18 bases lay in between. Germline V gene lookup returns CDR1 SGHVS and CDR2 FQNEAQ.

J is TRBJ1-1 and V is TRBV11-3; TRBD1 is a possible D gene (6 bases). Looked up from germline, CDR1 is SGHNT and CDR2 is YENEEA. Trimming removed 5 bases at V and 5 bases at J, with 15 bases between. There are 14 residues in the CDR3. The CDR3, as DNA: TGTGCCAGCAGCCTAGGGGGGGGGCGAACTGAAGCTTTCTTT. Translated, it gives CASSLGGGRTEAFF.

The chain recombines TRBV2 with TRBJ2-2; D may be TRBD2 (5 bases). CDR3 length: 15 amino acids. CDR1 is SNHLY and CDR2 is FYNNEI in the germline V gene. V shed 7 bases and J shed 4 bases, with 16 bases lying between them. The CDR3 coding sequence is TGTGCCAGCAAAAGGGAAGCGGCGGGCACCGGGGAGCTGTTTTTT. Residues: CASKREAAGTGELFF.

This sequence joins TRBV19 and TRBJ1-2; 8 bases map to TRBD1. J lost 4 bases, V lost 4 bases, and 11 bases had no gene match. The CDR3 totals 16 residues. Germline lookup yields CDR1 LNHDA and CDR2 SQIVND (reference sequence). DNA for the CDR3: TGTGCCAGTAGTACCCAGACAGGGGCGCCCGGCTATGGCTACACCTTC. Its translation is CASSTQTGAPGYGYTF.

This clone appeared a single time. This chain joins TRBV28 and TRBJ2-2; 9 bases are a match to TRBD1. CDR1 is MDHEN and CDR2 is SYDVKM in the germline V gene. Unmatched junction bases numbered 8, after V lost 7 bases and J lost 5 bases. This CDR3 has 15 residues. This CDR3 is CASIAQGAGTGELFF. The CDR3 region has the DNA TGTGCCAGCATCGCACAGGGGGCTGGGACCGGGGAGCTGTTTTTT.

V is TRBV27 and J is TRBJ1-1, with D perhaps TRBD1 (5 bases). Germline V CDR1 and CDR2: MNHEY, SMNVEV (reference sequence). V lost 3 bases and J lost 6, with 17 bases in between. This CDR3 spans 15 amino acids. CDR3 amino acids: CASSFIGTPSAEAFF. The CDR3 bases are TGTGCCAGCAGTTTTATTGGGACTCCTAGCGCTGAAGCTTTCTTT.

This clone was seen more than once but under ten times. The chain joins TRBV7-8 to TRBJ1-2; D not resolved. The germline CDR1 and CDR2 sequences are SGHVS and FQNEAQ. This CDR3 has 12 amino acids. Trimming pared 3 bases from V and 2 bases from J, leaving 4 bases between. CDR3 sequence (DNA): TGTGCCAGCAGCTTCCTCAACTATGGCTACACCTTC. Translation: CASSFLNYGYTF.

The rearrangement joins TRBV5-1 to TRBJ2-5; 7 bases line up with TRBD1. Germline V gene lookup returns CDR1 SGHRS and CDR2 YFSETQ. With V trimmed by 3 bases and J by 4 bases, 3 bases remained unmatched. The CDR3 is 13 residues long. This CDR3 reads CASSWKGAETQYF. The CDR3, as DNA: TGCGCCAGCAGCTGGAAGGGGGCAGAGACCCAGTACTTC.

The genes are TRBV7-9 and TRBJ2-7, with 8 positions matching TRBD1. The CDR3 consists of 16 residues. CDR1 is SEHNR and CDR2 is FQNEAQ in the germline V gene (reference sequence). Unmatched junction bases numbered 5, after V lost 0 bases and J lost 1 base. The DNA for the CDR3 is TGTGCCAGCAGCTTAGCGCAGGGGGCACTTTCCTACGAGCAGTACTTC. Translation: CASSLAQGALSYEQYF.

The chain recombines TRBV11-3 with TRBJ1-2, with D perhaps matching TRBD1 (5 bases). The germline V gene has CDR1 SGHNT and CDR2 YENEEA. The CDR3 has 13 residues. With 6 bases removed from V and 4 bases from J, the gap between germline ends came to 12 bases. The CDR3 DNA sequence: TGTGCCAGCAGGGGTCGACAGACCTATGGCTACACCTTC. Protein sequence: CASRGRQTYGYTF.

This clone has a single count. This sequence joins TRBV18 and TRBJ1-1, with a possible D match to TRBD1 (6 bases). V lost 4 bases and J lost 1, with 16 bases in between. This CDR3 spans 16 amino acids. The germline gives CDR1 KGHSH, CDR2 LQKENI. Written as DNA, the CDR3 is TGTGCCAGCTCACTTTCCGGGACATCAAGGAACACTGAAGCTTTCTTT. Translation: CASSLSGTSRNTEAFF.

The CDR3 reads CAGDRGPGTDTQYF. The CDR3 coding sequence is TGTGCCGGGGACAGGGGCCCTGGCACAGATACGCAGTATTTT. V and J are TRBV2 and TRBJ2-3; 10 nucleotides line up with TRBD1. With V trimmed by 11 bases and J by 1 base, 6 bases remained unmatched. This CDR3 is 14 amino acids long. Germline-derived CDR1 and CDR2 are SNHLY and FYNNEI.

This chain links TRBV18 with TRBJ1-5, with TRBD1 as a possible D gene (5 bases). Trimming left V 3 bases short and J 9 bases short, with 18 bases between. Germline CDR1 is KGHSH and CDR2 is LQKENI. The CDR3 totals 15 residues. The CDR3 loop reads CASSPSPGDVRPQHF. In nucleotides, the CDR3 is TGTGCCAGCTCACCCTCGCCGGGGGATGTGCGGCCCCAGCATTTT.

V and J are TRBV7-3 and TRBJ2-1, with D possibly TRBD1 on 5 matching bases. Per the germline V gene, CDR1 is SGHTA and CDR2 is FQGTGA. This CDR3 is built from 15 residues. V lost 5 bases and J 7 bases, leaving 18 bases between the germline ends. Here the CDR3 DNA reads TGTGCCAGCAGCCCTGAATCGTGGTGGACAAATGAGCAGTTCTTC. Its translation: CASSPESWWTNEQFF. The full variable domain, in which reference TRBV7-3 and TRBJ2-1 provide the parts outside the CDR3, is GAGVSQTPSNKVTEKGKYVELRCDPISGHTALYWYRQSLGQGPEFLIYFQGTGAADDSGLPNDRFFAVRPEGSVSTLKIQRTERGDSAVYLCASSPESWWTNEQFFGPGTRLTVL.

The chain has TRBV25-1 and TRBJ1-5; D is possibly TRBD1 (6 bases). Trimming took off 3 bases at V and 2 bases at J, with 8 bases between the two ends. The V gene's germline CDR1 is MGHDK and CDR2 SYGVNS. The CDR3 loop spans 14 amino acids. The chain's CDR3 is CASSERQGNQPQHF. CDR3 in DNA: TGTGCCAGCAGTGAGCGACAGGGCAATCAGCCCCAGCATTTT.

This clone has just a few counts. J is TRBJ2-6 and V is TRBV28; D not certain. V gave up 10 bases and J gave up 4 bases, with 14 bases separating them. Germline V CDR1 and CDR2: MDHEN, SYDVKM. The CDR3 runs 14 residues. Here the CDR3 DNA reads TGTGCCACCCCAGCGTCCGCCGGGGCCAACGTCCTGACTTTC. Residues: CATPASAGANVLTF.

J is TRBJ1-5 and V is TRBV2; TRBD1 matches 9 bases. The germline gives CDR1 SNHLY, CDR2 FYNNEI. This CDR3 region has 15 residues. V trimming: 8 bases; J trimming: 5 bases; junction bases outside the gene matches: 10. CDR3: CASLISGQGHQPQHF. CDR3 in DNA: TGTGCCAGCCTAATCTCGGGACAGGGACATCAGCCCCAGCATTTT.

This clone was counted a single time. The genes are TRBV10-1 and TRBJ2-7; 8 bases map to TRBD1. The CDR3 is 13 residues long. Per germline, CDR1 WNHNN and CDR2 SYGVQD (reference sequence). Losses at the gene ends were 6 bases for V and 9 bases for J; bases not matched to a gene: 10. The chain's CDR3 is CASRGTGPMGQYF. CDR3 coding DNA: TGCGCCAGCAGAGGGACAGGTCCCATGGGGCAGTACTTC.

This rearrangement joins TRBV2 to TRBJ1-5, with a tentative D call TRBD1 (5 bases). The CDR3 covers 14 residues. V was trimmed by 4 bases and J by 0 bases, leaving 7 bases between them. Germline V CDR1 and CDR2: SNHLY, FYNNEI. The CDR3 here is CASSGQYSNQPQHF. CDR3 nucleotides: TGTGCCAGCAGTGGACAGTATAGCAATCAGCCCCAGCATTTT. The full variable domain, rest sourced from reference TRBV2 and TRBJ1-5, is EPEVTQTPSHQVTQMGQEVILRCVPISNHLYFYWYRQILGQKVEFLVSFYNNEISEKSEIFDDQFSVERPDGSNFTLKIRSTKLEDSAMYFCASSGQYSNQPQHFGDGTRLSIL.

The rearrangement joins TRBV28 to TRBJ2-7; the match to TRBD1 covers 8 bases. J gave up 4 bases and V 11 bases, and 13 bases lay outside the gene matches. The germline gives CDR1 MDHEN, CDR2 SYDVKM. The CDR3 length is 14 residues. CDR3 protein: CAGRRDRPPYEQYF. The CDR3 DNA is TGTGCCGGAAGGAGGGACAGGCCGCCATACGAGCAGTACTTC.

This chain links TRBV6-5 with TRBJ2-7; 8 bases match TRBD1. The V gene's germline CDR1 is MNHEY and CDR2 SVGAGI. Trimming cost V 0 bases and J 0 bases; bases outside gene matches: 4. CDR3 length: 16 amino acids. This CDR3 is CASSYSDRGSSYEQYF. DNA of the CDR3: TGTGCCAGCAGTTACTCCGACAGGGGCAGCTCCTACGAGCAGTACTTC.

This clone was detected once. V is TRBV5-4 and J is TRBJ1-2, with TRBD1 matching 10 bases. V lost 4 bases to trimming and J lost 5 bases; unmatched junction nucleotides: 8. CDR3 length equals 15 residues. Germline assignment: CDR1 SGHNT and CDR2 YYREEE (reference sequence). CDR3 DNA: TGTGCCAGCAGCCCCGGGACAGGGGAGAGTTATGGCTACACCTTC. Its translation: CASSPGTGESYGYTF.

This CDR3 reads CASSQVGAGGYEQFF. In DNA, the CDR3 is TGTGCCAGCAGCCAAGTCGGAGCGGGAGGGTATGAGCAGTTCTTC. The chain carries TRBV14 and TRBJ2-1, with 10 positions matching TRBD2. Germline values: CDR1 SGHDN, CDR2 FVKESK. The CDR3 is 15 residues long. The V segment lost 1 base and the J segment 8 bases; nucleotides outside the gene matches: 5.

The chain recombines TRBV19 with TRBJ2-1; 11 bases are shared with TRBD2. The CDR3 spans 15 residues. Germline CDR1 LNHDA, CDR2 SQIVND (reference sequence). Unmatched junction bases numbered 7, after V lost 5 bases and J lost 7 bases. The CDR3 DNA follows: TGTGCCAGTAGTCCGCGGACTAGCGGGCGTAATGAGCAGTTCTTC. This sequence encodes CASSPRTSGRNEQFF.

The genes are TRBV9 and TRBJ2-7; 8 nucleotides line up with TRBD2. The ends lost 0 bases at V and 0 bases at J; junction bases unmatched: 11. Per the germline V gene, CDR1 is SGDLS and CDR2 is YYNGEE. The CDR3 is made up of 18 amino acids. DNA for the CDR3: TGTGCCAGCAGCGTAGAGGGGGGGAGGAGCGGGAGCTCCTACGAGCAGTACTTC. Encoded protein: CASSVEGGRSGSSYEQYF.

The chain combines TRBV10-1 with TRBJ2-1; TRBD2 aligns across 7 bases. Germline values: CDR1 WNHNN, CDR2 SYGVQD (reference sequence). V shed 3 bases and J 4 bases; nucleotides not matched to a gene: 9. The CDR3 contains 16 residues. CDR3 in amino acids: CASSEWSSGKYNEQFF. In DNA form, the CDR3 reads TGCGCCAGCAGTGAATGGTCTAGCGGAAAGTACAATGAGCAGTTCTTC.

The gene calls are TRBV7-3 and TRBJ2-1, with 10 positions matching TRBD2. Germline assignment: CDR1 SGHTA and CDR2 FQGTGA. This CDR3 spans 16 amino acids. The junction had 8 bases not matched to a gene; V was cut back by 5 bases and J by 4 bases. The CDR3 protein is CASSQRTSGLYNEQFF. CDR3 coding DNA: TGTGCCAGCAGCCAAAGGACTAGCGGTCTTTACAATGAGCAGTTCTTC.

The rearrangement uses TRBV27 and TRBJ1-2, with a tentative D call TRBD1 (5 bases). Trimming removed 2 bases at V and 0 bases at J, with 16 bases between. This CDR3 is 17 amino acids long. Germline V gene lookup returns CDR1 MNHEY and CDR2 SMNVEV (reference sequence). The CDR3 DNA sequence: TGTGCCAGCAGTTTAAGGAGTGGCAGGGTTCCTAACTATGGCTACACCTTC. Its translation: CASSLRSGRVPNYGYTF.